These 2 T cell receptor beta chains were sequenced from one sample in a study of T cell changes during pregnancy in multiple sclerosis. The assay was immunoSEQ multiplex PCR, and TCRdb's table has in-frame clones only and misses some. The repertoire holds nearly 40,000 clones, with 90% to 95% as singletons. The sample in question was CD4+ T cells from peripheral blood mononuclear cells, obtained in the third trimester of pregnancy. These TCRs come from a female donor with multiple sclerosis, enrolled in a pregnancy study.

The rearrangement links TRBV27 to TRBJ2-5; TRBD1 might be the D (5 bases). The CDR3 consists of 13 residues. CDR1 is MNHEY and CDR2 is SMNVEV in the germline V gene (reference sequence). The ends were cut back, 8 bases at V and 3 bases at J, with 13 bases in the middle. The chain's CDR3 is CASRKDSEETQYF. The CDR3 DNA reads as TGTGCCAGCCGAAAAGACAGCGAAGAGACCCAGTACTTC.

V gene TRBV7-2 combines with J gene TRBJ1-2, with 12 bases aligning to TRBD1. V shed 1 base, J shed 8 bases, and the junction held 5 bases outside the gene matches. In germline, CDR1 is SGHTA, CDR2 FQGNSA. The CDR3 has 15 residues. This CDR3 is CASSLVGQGAGGYTF. CDR3 DNA sequence: TGTGCCAGCAGCTTAGTGGGACAGGGGGCGGGGGGCTACACCTTC.